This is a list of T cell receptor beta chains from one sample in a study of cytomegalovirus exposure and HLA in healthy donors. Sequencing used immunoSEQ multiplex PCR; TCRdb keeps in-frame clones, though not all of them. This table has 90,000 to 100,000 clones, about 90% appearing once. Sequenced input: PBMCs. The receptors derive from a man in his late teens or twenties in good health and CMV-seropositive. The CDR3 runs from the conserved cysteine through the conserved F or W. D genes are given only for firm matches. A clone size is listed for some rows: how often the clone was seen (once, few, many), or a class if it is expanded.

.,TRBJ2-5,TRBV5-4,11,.,TGTGCCAGCAGCTTTAAAGAGACCCAGTACTTC,CASSFKETQYF
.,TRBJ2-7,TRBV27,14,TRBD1,TGTGCCAGCACCCGACAGGGGAATCTATACGAGCAGTACTTC,CASTRQGNLYEQYF
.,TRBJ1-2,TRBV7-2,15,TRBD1,TGTGCCAGCAGCACAGGACAGGGTCAAGGCTATGGCTACACCTTC,CASSTGQGQGYGYTF
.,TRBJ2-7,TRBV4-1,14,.,TGCGCCAGCAGCCACCGACTATCTGGCTACGAGCAGTACTTC,CASSHRLSGYEQYF
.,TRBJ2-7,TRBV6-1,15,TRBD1,TGTGCCAGCAGTGAGACAGGGTGGGGCTCCTACGAGCAGTACTTC,CASSETGWGSYEQYF
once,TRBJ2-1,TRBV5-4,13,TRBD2,TGTGCCAGCAGCGCCGGGACTAGCGATGAGCAGTTCTTC,CASSAGTSDEQFF
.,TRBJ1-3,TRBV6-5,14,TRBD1,TGTGCCAGCATCCCCAGGGGGGCTGGAAACACCATATATTTT,CASIPRGAGNTIYF
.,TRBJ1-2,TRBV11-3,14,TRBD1,TGTGCCAGCAGCTCCGGGACAGGGGTAATTGGCTACACCTTC,CASSSGTGVIGYTF
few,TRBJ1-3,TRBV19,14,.,TGTGCCAGTAGTATCGTTGACATCGGAAACACCATATATTTT,CASSIVDIGNTIYF
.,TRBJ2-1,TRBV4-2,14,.,TGTGCCAGCAGCCGAAGCCTCAGGGGAAATGAGCAGTTCTTC,CASSRSLRGNEQFF
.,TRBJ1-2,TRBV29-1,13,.,TGCAGCGTTGAAGACAGGTATAACTATGGCTACACCTTC,CSVEDRYNYGYTF
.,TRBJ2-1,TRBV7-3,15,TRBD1,TGTGCCAGCAGCTTACCGGGACAGGGCTTCAATGAGCAGTTCTTC,CASSLPGQGFNEQFF
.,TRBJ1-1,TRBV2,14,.,TGTGCCAGCAGTGGGCAGGGCATTTGGACTGAAGCTTTCTTT,CASSGQGIWTEAFF
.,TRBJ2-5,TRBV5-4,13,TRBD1,TGTGCCAGCAGGAATGACAGGGCCGGGACCCAGTACTTC,CASRNDRAGTQYF
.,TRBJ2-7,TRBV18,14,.,TGTGCCAGCTCACCACCCACCACTGCCTACGAGCAGTACTTC,CASSPPTTAYEQYF
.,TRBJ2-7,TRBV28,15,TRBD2,TGTGCCAGCAGTTTACAAACTAGCGGGAGTTATGAGCAGTACTTC,CASSLQTSGSYEQYF
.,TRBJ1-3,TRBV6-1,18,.,TGTGCCAGCAGTGCAAGTGGGGCAGGCCTTCACTCTGGAAACACCATATATTTT,CASSASGAGLHSGNTIYF
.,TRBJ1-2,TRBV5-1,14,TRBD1,TGCGCCAGCAGCTGGGACAGGGGGCAGGTTGGCTACACCTTC,CASSWDRGQVGYTF
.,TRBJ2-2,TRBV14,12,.,TGTGCCAGCAGCCAAAGAGCCGGGGAGCTGTTTTTT,CASSQRAGELFF
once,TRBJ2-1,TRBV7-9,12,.,TGTGCCAGCAGCTTCGGGGTCAACGAGCAGTTCTTC,CASSFGVNEQFF
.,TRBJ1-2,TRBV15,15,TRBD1,TGTGCCACCAGCCCGGGACAGGGGTCTAACTATGGCTACACCTTC,CATSPGQGSNYGYTF
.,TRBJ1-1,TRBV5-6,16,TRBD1,TGTGCCAGCAGCCCCACCCCCAGGGGGCGAAGAACTGAAGCTTTCTTT,CASSPTPRGRRTEAFF
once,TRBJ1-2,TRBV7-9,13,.,TGTGCCAGCAGCTTCGGACAGAATTATGGCTACACCTTC,CASSFGQNYGYTF
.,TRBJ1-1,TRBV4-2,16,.,TGTGCCAGCAGCCAAGAGCAAACAGATATGAACACTGAAGCTTTCTTT,CASSQEQTDMNTEAFF
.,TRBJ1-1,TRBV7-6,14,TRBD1,TGTGCCAGCAGCATTAAACAGGGGAGCACTGAAGCTTTCTTT,CASSIKQGSTEAFF
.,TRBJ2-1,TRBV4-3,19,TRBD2,TGCGCCAGCAGCCAAGACCCACTAGCGGGAGTATTTTCCTACAATGAGCAGTTCTTC,CASSQDPLAGVFSYNEQFF